This T cell receptor beta chain was captured in a study of blood T cell repertoires in COVID-19. Study-wide background: Specimens from acute and convalescent COVID-19 originated in the United States, Italy and Spain. PBMCs, B-cell-depleted T cells, or T cells provided the cDNA or gDNA that made up the material.

Original data processing: How many nucleated cells were present was estimated from reference gene primer amplification. Assay used: immunoSEQ multiplex PCR; TCRdb lists only in-frame clones, some missing. V, J and clone size derive from that table, while D and trimming were established from the DNA sequence. The profile covers 300,000 to 450,000 clones, with around 87% appearing a single time and 2.3% taken by the ten largest. Patients at the Seattle site were enrolled during active infection and followed longitudinally. The CDR3 loop spans 15 amino acids. The germline V gene has CDR1 SGHTA and CDR2 FQGNSA. V shed 2 bases and J shed 0 bases, with 8 bases lying between them.

This sequence originates from a woman aged 55 to 70 with COVID-19, enrolled during active disease. The chain uses TRBV7-2 and TRBJ2-1; D is unresolved. Sequenced sample: peripheral blood. CDR3 protein: CASSLTWSSYNEQFF. The CDR3 DNA follows: TGTGCCAGCAGCTTAACTTGGAGCTCCTACAATGAGCAGTTCTTC.